These T cell receptor beta chains were read from a single sample in a study of shared clonotypes between healthy human individuals. Sequenced by immunoSEQ multiplex PCR; TCRdb stores in-frame clones only, minus some. The sample shows roughly 2.5 million clones, just over 90% of them seen only once. Material for sequencing was naive CD4+ T cells sorted from blood. Receptor source: a man aged 18 to 35 in good health. The CDR3 runs from the conserved cysteine through the conserved F or W. D genes are given only for firm matches. Expanded clones are given a class, and other clones once, few, many or no size at all.

.	TRBV2	.	TRBJ2-3	TGTGCCAGCAGTGGGGGGATCGGAGATACGCAGTATTTT	CASSGGIGDTQYF
.	TRBV19	.	TRBJ2-7	TGTGCCAGTCGCGAAACAGGGAGCTCCTACGAGCAGTACTTC	CASRETGSSYEQYF
.	TRBV2	.	TRBJ1-3	TGTGCCAGCAGTGGAGGCATTGGAAACACCATATATTTT	CASSGGIGNTIYF
.	TRBV28	.	TRBJ1-5	TGTGCCAGCACCAACCTAGGGCGCTGGGGCCCGGCCGATAGCAATCAGCCCCAGCATTTT	CASTNLGRWGPADSNQPQHF
.	TRBV6-6	.	TRBJ1-1	TGTGCCAGCAGTGACACAGGGCTGAACACTGAAGCTTTCTTT	CASSDTGLNTEAFF
.	TRBV7-9	.	TRBJ2-6	TGTGCCAGCAGCTTAGCGCTCGGCCCGGGGGCCAACGTCCTGACTTTC	CASSLALGPGANVLTF
few	TRBV21-1	.	TRBJ2-7	TGTGCCAGCAGCAGTCGGCGGGACTCCTACGAGCAGTACTTC	CASSSRRDSYEQYF
.	TRBV28	.	TRBJ2-7	TGTGCCAGCAGACCGCCTCTCCGGGCCGGCGCCGAGCAGTACTTC	CASRPPLRAGAEQYF
.	TRBV7-9	.	TRBJ2-3	TGTGCCAGCAGCTTTCGAACGGCCCGGGGAGATACGCAGTATTTT	CASSFRTARGDTQYF
.	TRBV5-1	TRBD1	TRBJ2-7	TGCGCCAGCAGCCAAAGCAGGGGGCCCTACGAGCAGTACTTC	CASSQSRGPYEQYF
.	TRBV5-8	TRBD1	TRBJ2-1	TGTGCCAGCACAAACAGGGGGTATGAGCAGTTCTTC	CASTNRGYEQFF
.	TRBV30	.	TRBJ1-6	TGTGCCTGGAGTAAGGGACCTTCTTCACCCCTCCACTTT	CAWSKGPSSPLHF
.	TRBV18	TRBD1	TRBJ1-4	TGTGCCAGCTCCTACGGACAGGGGAAGGGAAATGAAAAACTGTTTTTT	CASSYGQGKGNEKLFF
.	TRBV5-4	TRBD1	TRBJ2-2	TGTGCCAGCAGCACCTGGACAGGGGGCATCGCCGGGGAGCTGTTTTTT	CASSTWTGGIAGELFF
.	TRBV7-9	.	TRBJ2-3	TGTGCCAGCAGCATGTGGACAGGGAGGGCAGATACGCAGTATTTT	CASSMWTGRADTQYF
once	TRBV29-1	.	TRBJ2-3	TGCAGCGTCTGCTTACCGGGACGAGGCACAGATACGCAGTATTTT	CSVCLPGRGTDTQYF
.	TRBV6-5	.	TRBJ2-3	TGTGCCAGCAGTAACCTACCCACAGTCACAGATACGCAGTATTTT	CASSNLPTVTDTQYF
.	TRBV27	.	TRBJ1-5	TGTGCCAGTAAACGGGTATTGGGAAATCAGCCCCAGCATTTT	CASKRVLGNQPQHF
few	TRBV6-5	.	TRBJ2-7	TGTGCCAGCGGACGGAGCTCCTACGAGCAGTACTTC	CASGRSSYEQYF
.	TRBV28	.	TRBJ1-1	TGTGCCAGCAGCGAGTCGAGGTGGGGTTACACTGAAGCTTTCTTT	CASSESRWGYTEAFF
.	TRBV9	TRBD2	TRBJ2-5	TGTGCCAGCAGCCCGGGACTAGCGGTATCGGGGACCCAGTACTTC	CASSPGLAVSGTQYF
.	TRBV7-8	.	TRBJ2-5	TGTGCCAGCAGCCCAGAGAGGGATGGGTGGCAAGAGACCCAGTACTTC	CASSPERDGWQETQYF
.	TRBV7-2	.	TRBJ2-5	TGTGCCAGCAGCATCACAGGGCGAGAGACCCAGTACTTC	CASSITGRETQYF
.	TRBV4-3	.	TRBJ2-7	TGCGCCAGCAGCCAAGCGGGCGGAGTGGGTGAGCAGTACTTC	CASSQAGGVGEQYF
.	TRBV5-4	TRBD2	TRBJ2-3	TGTGCCAGCAGCTTGGGCGGGAGCTCCACAGATACGCAGTATTTT	CASSLGGSSTDTQYF
.	TRBV5-5	TRBD1	TRBJ2-7	TGTGCCAGCAGGGAAGGGACAGCCCTTTCCTACGAGCAGTACTTC	CASREGTALSYEQYF
.	TRBV19	.	TRBJ2-1	TGTGCCAGTAGTCCCCTAGGGGGACGCCCCTACAATGAGCAGTTCTTC	CASSPLGGRPYNEQFF
.	TRBV7-2	.	TRBJ1-1	TGTGCCAGCAGCTTAGTAACCCAGGGAGACATCACTGAAGCTTTCTTT	CASSLVTQGDITEAFF
.	TRBV7-2	TRBD1	TRBJ2-2	TGTGCCAGCAGCTTAGCGACAGGGGTTCCCGGGGAGCTGTTTTTT	CASSLATGVPGELFF
.	TRBV6-5	TRBD1	TRBJ1-4	TGTGCCAGCAGTAACGCAGGGGGAGGAAAACTGTTTTTT	CASSNAGGGKLFF
.	TRBV11-2	TRBD1	TRBJ1-1	TGTGCCAGCAGCAGACCGACAGGGCAGGTGACTGAAGCTTTCTTT	CASSRPTGQVTEAFF
.	TRBV5-1	TRBD1	TRBJ2-1	TGCGCCACCCGGACAGGGGCCTACAATGAGCAGTTCTTC	CATRTGAYNEQFF
.	TRBV7-9	.	TRBJ1-5	TGTGCCAGCAGCGTAGACGGAAATCAGCCCCAGCATTTT	CASSVDGNQPQHF
once	TRBV7-8	TRBD1	TRBJ1-2	TGTGCCAGCAGCTTAGGGGCAGGGGGACCTGGCTACACCTTC	CASSLGAGGPGYTF
.	TRBV19	.	TRBJ1-5	TGTGCCAGTGCGAGGGGGGTTGAAAACAATCAGCCCCAGCATTTT	CASARGVENNQPQHF
once	TRBV29-1	TRBD1	TRBJ2-7	TGCAGCGCACGGACAGGGAACTACGAGCAGTACTTC	CSARTGNYEQYF